These 2 T cell receptor beta chains share one sample of origin, sequenced in a study of radiation and T cells in renal cell carcinoma. Time point of the sample: baseline pretreatment blood. This sample's treatment: 15 Gy SBRT to primary tumor, nephrectomy 4 weeks later. Here immunoSEQ multiplex PCR was the method, and the copy in TCRdb shows in-frame clones only, minus some. Of about 160,000 clones in the sample, 88% were seen once. This specimen consisted of blood, obtained from a patient whose treatment included radiotherapy and nephrectomy. The source of these receptors is a woman in her 70s with renal cell carcinoma.

The rearrangement links TRBV5-1 to TRBJ2-1, with D possibly matching TRBD2 (5 bases). Germline V gives CDR1 SGHRS, CDR2 YFSETQ. V gave up 4 bases and J gave up 6 bases, with 20 bases separating them. The CDR3 is 16 amino acids. CDR3: CASSPSGVGLFNEQFF. CDR3 DNA: TGCGCCAGCAGCCCCTCCGGGGTTGGCCTGTTCAATGAGCAGTTCTTC.

The chain has TRBV6-5 and TRBJ2-3, with 8 bases identical to TRBD2. The CDR3 is 15 residues long. CDR1 MNHEY and CDR2 SVGAGI come from the germline V gene. With V trimmed by 2 bases and J by 3 bases, 4 bases remained unmatched. Here the CDR3 reads CASSYRVAGTDTQYF. The CDR3 bases are TGTGCCAGCAGTTACCGGGTAGCGGGGACAGATACGCAGTATTTT.